These 26 T cell receptor beta chains were all obtained from the same sample, sequenced in a study of identical twins. TCRdb reprocessed the 5' RACE reads via MiXCR and lists one record per CDR3 protein. Of about 810,000 distinct CDR3 sequences listed, roughly an eighth are singletons. The same specimen was also included in a second study, on yellow fever vaccine responses in identical twins.

The specimen was PBMCs. The receptor set was obtained from a woman under 30 in good health.

This clonotype has at least ten counts. J is TRBJ1-1 and V is TRBV4-1; 9 nucleotides agree with TRBD1. This CDR3 is 13 amino acids long. Germline CDR1 is MGHRA and CDR2 is YSYEKL. With 6 bases clipped from V and 5 bases from J, the junction kept 4 bases outside the gene matches. CDR3 coding DNA: TGCGCCAGCAGTCAACAGGGGGCTACTGAAGCTTTCTTT. As protein: CASSQQGATEAFF.

This clonotype has a count of ten or more. This chain joins TRBV12-3 or TRBV12-4 and TRBJ2-7, with D possibly matching TRBD1 (5 bases). V lost 7 bases and J 0 bases, leaving 10 bases between the germline ends. The CDR3 is 13 amino acids. The CDR3 reads CASMNRSSYEQYF. For the CDR3, the DNA is TGTGCCAGCATGAACAGGAGCTCCTACGAGCAGTACTTC.

The chain carries TRBV7-2 and TRBJ2-2; D gene uncertain. This CDR3 comprises 15 residues. Looked up from germline, CDR1 is SGHTA and CDR2 is FQGNSA. V lost 1 base and J 0 bases, leaving 6 bases between the germline ends. CDR3 DNA: TGTGCCAGCAGCTTAGTCCGGACGAACACCGGGGAGCTGTTTTTT. Its protein is CASSLVRTNTGELFF.

This clonotype was detected a few times. The chain recombines TRBV3-1 with TRBJ1-5; no clear D gene. Germline CDR1 is LGHDT and CDR2 is YNNKEL (reference sequence). Trimming left V 1 base short and J 2 bases short, with 9 bases between. This CDR3 is 15 amino acids long. In nucleotides, the CDR3 is TGTGCCAGCAGCCAAGCGCCTCCCGGCAATCAGCCCCAGCATTTT. It is translated as CASSQAPPGNQPQHF.

This clonotype was counted only a few times. This sequence joins TRBV18 and TRBJ2-7, with a possible D match to TRBD1 (7 bases). This CDR3 comprises 16 residues. Germline CDR1 reads KGHSH; CDR2 reads LQKENI. Trimming pared 3 bases from V and 1 base from J, leaving 16 bases between. The CDR3 sequence: CASSPRGVIGSYEQYV. CDR3 bases: TGTGCCAGCTCACCCAGGGGGGTTATAGGGTCCTACGAGCAGTACGTC.

This chain connects TRBV12-3 or TRBV12-4 to TRBJ2-7; 10 nucleotides line up with TRBD1. This CDR3 is 18 amino acids long. Trimming removed 1 base from V and 6 bases from J; junction bases left unmatched: 15. The CDR3 loop reads CASSLVVGSGTGVSEQYF. In DNA form, the CDR3 reads TGTGCCAGCAGTTTAGTAGTGGGATCCGGGACAGGGGTCTCCGAGCAGTACTTC.

This clonotype has only a few counts. The gene calls are TRBV14 and TRBJ2-7; D unresolved. The CDR3 length is 20 residues. Deletions cut 3 bases from V and 4 bases from J, with 31 bases between. CDR1 is SGHDN, CDR2 FVKESK, per germline. CDR3 coding DNA: TGTGCCAGCAGCCAGATGATGACCAGATTTCAGGAAAGATGGGGTTACGAGCAGTACTTC. As protein: CASSQMMTRFQERWGYEQYF.

A few counts support this clonotype. The chain employs TRBV27 and TRBJ2-3; D gene ambiguous. Trimming stripped 6 bases from V and 0 bases from J, with 7 bases between. CDR3 length: 13 amino acids. CDR1 and CDR2 from the germline V gene are MNHEY and SMNVEV (reference sequence). The CDR3 region has the DNA TGTGCCAGCAGAAAGAGTAGCACAGATACGCAGTATTTT. Translation: CASRKSSTDTQYF.

V and J are TRBV27 and TRBJ1-2; no reliable D call. Germline-derived CDR1 and CDR2 are MNHEY and SMNVEV (reference sequence). Trimming cost V 4 bases and J 4 bases, with 19 bases left between them. CDR3 length: 16 residues. The DNA of the CDR3 is TGTGCCAGCAGTTCCGTGGCCCTCCCTGGGAGCTATGGCTACACCTTC. Its translation: CASSSVALPGSYGYTF.

The CDR3 reads CAISERDSYEQYV. Here the CDR3 DNA reads TGTGCCATCAGTGAAAGGGACAGCTACGAGCAGTACGTC. The rearrangement joins TRBV10-3 to TRBJ2-7; 7 nucleotides line up with TRBD1. This CDR3 contains 13 residues. From germline, CDR1 is ENHRY and CDR2 SYGVKD. V was pared by 3 bases and J by 3 bases, with 2 bases of the junction left unmatched.

This clonotype has a handful of counts. The chain uses TRBV6-5 and TRBJ2-7, with D perhaps TRBD1 or TRBD2 (5 bases each). The ends were cut back, 2 bases at V and 6 bases at J, with 11 bases in the middle. Germline V gene sequence: CDR1 MNHEY, CDR2 SVGAGI. The length of the CDR3 is 13 residues. CDR3 residues: CASSYRAGSEQYV. CDR3 in DNA: TGTGCCAGCAGTTACAGGGCAGGGAGCGAGCAGTACGTC.

This clonotype was counted between two and nine times. This sequence joins TRBV2 and TRBJ2-7, with D tentatively TRBD1 (7 bases). The V gene lost 0 bases and the J gene lost 5 bases, with 17 bases spanning the gap. This CDR3 has 16 amino acids. The germline V gene has CDR1 SNHLY and CDR2 FYNNEI. CDR3 protein: CASSEAEGTVVNEQYV. DNA of the CDR3: TGTGCCAGCAGTGAAGCGGAGGGGACAGTAGTGAACGAGCAGTACGTC.

This clonotype was found a few times. The J gene is TRBJ1-1, the V gene TRBV6-5, with D possibly matching TRBD1 (6 bases). The CDR3 totals 14 residues. Per germline, CDR1 MNHEY and CDR2 SVGAGI. Trimming removed 2 bases from V and 10 bases from J, with 17 bases in between. The CDR3 region has the DNA TGTGCCAGCAGTTACACGGCAGGGGTGTTGGGAGCTTTCTTT. It codes for CASSYTAGVLGAFF.

This sequence joins TRBV10-3 and TRBJ2-5, with 9 bases matching TRBD2. V dropped 3 bases and J dropped 5; count of bases not matched to a gene: 7. The CDR3 runs 15 residues. CDR1 is ENHRY and CDR2 is SYGVKD in the germline V gene. DNA for the CDR3: TGTGCCATCAGTGACCTTAGCGGGAGTGGGGAGACCCAGTACTTC. This sequence encodes CAISDLSGSGETQYF.

The gene calls are TRBV10-2 and TRBJ2-1; 9 nucleotides line up with TRBD2. The CDR3 length is 16 residues. Trimming cost V 6 bases and J 5 bases; bases outside gene matches: 11. From germline, CDR1 is WSHSY and CDR2 SAAADI. The CDR3: CASSRGLAANNNEQFF. CDR3 DNA: TGCGCCAGCAGCCGGGGACTAGCCGCCAACAACAATGAGCAGTTCTTC.

This chain connects TRBV2 to TRBJ1-1, with D tentatively TRBD1 (6 bases). This CDR3 has 15 amino acids. Germline CDR1 and CDR2: SNHLY and FYNNEI. V lost 7 bases to trimming and J lost 5 bases, with 20 bases between them. CDR3 sequence (DNA): TGTGCCAGCAAGGTGCAGGGGCGGGGTAGTACTGAAGCTTTCTTT. It translates to CASKVQGRGSTEAFF. The full variable domain, its missing parts supplied by reference TRBV2 and TRBJ1-1, is EPEVTQTPSHQVTQMGQEVILRCVPISNHLYFYWYRQILGQKVEFLVSFYNNEISEKSEIFDDQFSVERPDGSNFTLKIRSTKLEDSAMYFCASKVQGRGSTEAFFGQGTRLTVV.

This clonotype was picked up many times. The gene calls are TRBV2 and TRBJ1-4; no reliable D call. The CDR3 totals 15 residues. Trimming pared 6 bases from V and 7 bases from J, leaving 18 bases between. Germline V lookup: CDR1 SNHLY, CDR2 FYNNEI. The CDR3 loop reads CASRKGPLGGEKLFF. Here the CDR3 DNA reads TGTGCCAGCAGAAAAGGACCCTTAGGAGGTGAAAAACTGTTTTTT.

In this sample, this clonotype turned up a few times. This chain connects TRBV7-2 to TRBJ2-7, with TRBD1 as a possible D gene (6 bases). CDR1 and CDR2 from the germline V gene are SGHTA and FQGNSA. The CDR3 covers 14 residues. V lost 2 bases to trimming and J lost 4 bases, with 12 bases between them. The CDR3 protein is CASSLQGRRYEQYF. CDR3 bases: TGTGCCAGCAGCTTACAGGGGCGTCGGTACGAGCAGTACTTC.

The CDR3 loop reads CASSQALPSQGRAAYEQYV. CDR3 in DNA: TGTGCCAGCAGCCAAGCACTCCCGTCACAGGGGAGGGCCGCCTACGAGCAGTACGTC. V and J are TRBV3-1 and TRBJ2-7; the D gene could be TRBD1 or TRBD2 (7 bases each). CDR3 length equals 19 residues. Germline CDR1 LGHDT, CDR2 YNNKEL (reference sequence). Trimming stripped 1 base from V and 2 bases from J, with 24 bases between.

The J gene is TRBJ2-2, the V gene TRBV6-1, with 7 bases fitting TRBD2. The V gene end was trimmed by 6 bases and the J gene end by 0 bases; junction bases not matched to a gene: 10. CDR3 length: 17 residues. Germline lookup yields CDR1 MNHNS and CDR2 SASEGT. CDR3 protein: CASRRSFGLANTGELFF. In DNA form, the CDR3 reads TGTGCCAGCAGGAGATCATTCGGACTAGCGAACACCGGGGAGCTGTTTTTT.

This chain links TRBV2 with TRBJ2-1; TRBD1 or TRBD2 may be the D gene (5 bases each). Trimming took 6 bases from V and 10 from J, leaving 10 bases between them. In germline, CDR1 is SNHLY, CDR2 FYNNEI. This CDR3 contains 11 residues. This CDR3 reads CASRGDPEQFF. Written as DNA, the CDR3 is TGTGCCAGCAGGGGGGACCCAGAGCAGTTCTTC.

This clonotype was detected only a few times. CDR3 bases: TGTGCCAGCAGCGGACAGTTTACAGATACGCAGTATTTT. Its protein is CASSGQFTDTQYF. The chain combines TRBV7-2 with TRBJ2-3, with D possibly matching TRBD1 (6 bases). Germline V gives CDR1 SGHTA, CDR2 FQGNSA. This CDR3 region has 13 residues. The germline V and J ends were trimmed by 5 bases and 3 bases, with 9 bases remaining between them.

This clonotype was detected a few times. This chain joins TRBV20-1 and TRBJ2-7; D possibly uses TRBD1 or TRBD2 (5 bases each). This CDR3 has 11 amino acids. V was trimmed by 5 bases and J by 1 base, leaving 6 bases between them. Looked up from germline, CDR1 is DFQATT and CDR2 is SNEGSKA (reference sequence). The CDR3: CSAGGSYEQYV. DNA of the CDR3: TGCAGTGCTGGGGGTTCCTACGAGCAGTACGTC.

There are many counts of this clonotype. V is TRBV12-3 or TRBV12-4 and J is TRBJ1-5; D may be TRBD1 (5 bases). The length of the CDR3 is 14 residues. Trimming took 6 bases from V and 5 from J, leaving 14 bases between them. In nucleotides, the CDR3 is TGTGCCAGCAGGCTCGGGACGGTTGATCAGCCCCAGCATTTT. Its protein product is CASRLGTVDQPQHF.

This clonotype was counted between two and nine times. This chain uses TRBV10-3 with TRBJ2-7; TRBD1 agrees at 10 bases. Germline V gene lookup returns CDR1 ENHRY and CDR2 SYGVKD. Trimming cost V 5 bases and J 6 bases; bases outside gene matches: 10. The CDR3 runs to 15 residues. CDR3 coding DNA: TGTGCCATCAGTCTCCGGGACAGGGGCTCCCTCGAGCAGTACTTC. Protein sequence: CAISLRDRGSLEQYF.

The chain has TRBV19 and TRBJ2-7, with D unresolved. Between the trimmed V and J ends, which lost 3 bases and 3 bases, there was a span of 12 bases. Per germline, CDR1 LNHDA and CDR2 SQIVND (reference sequence). CDR3 size: 14 residues. The CDR3 region has the DNA TGTGCCAGTAGTATTGGAGTTGGAGACTACGAGCAGTACTTC. The encoded protein is CASSIGVGDYEQYF.